This TCR beta chain is from a study of cytomegalovirus exposure and HLA in healthy donors. About the research overall: HLA-typed donors were the source of about 85 million unique TCRs held in an early data release. The Caucasian-associated ancestry cluster held over 65% of 350 to 450 genotyped donors.

The CDR3 loop spans 14 amino acids. Germline V gene lookup returns CDR1 MNHEY and CDR2 SVGAGI. Trimming took 5 bases from V and 7 from J; bases not matched to a gene: 11. Researchers ran the PCR with 60 Vbeta and 13 Jbeta primers. As handled by the study authors: Later work found 80 million or so unique TCR beta chains, with 9.5 million to 11 million shared. Sequencing used immunoSEQ multiplex PCR; TCRdb keeps in-frame clones, though not all of them. V, J and clone size derive from that table, while D and trimming were established from the DNA sequence. The sample lists 150,000 to 200,000 clones, around 75% occurring once.

The sample consisted of PBMCs. The chain links TRBV6-5 to TRBJ2-7, with 7 bases matching TRBD1. The TCR originated in a woman aged 45-65 years in good health and CMV-seronegative. CDR3 nucleotides: TGTGCCAGCAGTCAATTCGACAGGGCGGGTGAGCAGTACTTC. Translating it yields CASSQFDRAGEQYF.